This paragraph reports one T cell receptor beta chain. Its antigen is undetermined. The source of the sample is a study of cytomegalovirus exposure and HLA in healthy donors. Broader study findings: Earlier findings revealed that most TCR beta V segments proved productive either about 87% or about 30% of the time. A later look showed TCR association rates differing by HLA locus, highest for DRB1 and lowest for HLA-C. Accounts indicate the classifier identified cytomegalovirus status with strong specificity and sensitivity.

This CDR3 region has 12 residues. Germline CDR1 ENHRY, CDR2 SYGVKD. Between the trimmed V and J ends, which lost 8 bases and 4 bases, there was a span of 11 bases. 60 Vbeta and 13 Jbeta primers were used in PCR. Profiling relied on immunoSEQ multiplex PCR, and the TCRdb table lists in-frame clones only, not all of them. The sample lists 75,000 to 95,000 clones; nearly 70% were seen once. Likely unrecorded immune exposures existed in these nominally healthy donors. The TCR was taken from a man between 50 and 59 years old in good health and CMV-seronegative. The sequenced material came from PBMCs. This chain links TRBV10-3 with TRBJ1-2, with D tentatively TRBD1 (6 bases). The DNA of the CDR3 is TGTGCCATCCTACTGGACAGCTATGGCTACACCTTC. Translation: CAILLDSYGYTF.